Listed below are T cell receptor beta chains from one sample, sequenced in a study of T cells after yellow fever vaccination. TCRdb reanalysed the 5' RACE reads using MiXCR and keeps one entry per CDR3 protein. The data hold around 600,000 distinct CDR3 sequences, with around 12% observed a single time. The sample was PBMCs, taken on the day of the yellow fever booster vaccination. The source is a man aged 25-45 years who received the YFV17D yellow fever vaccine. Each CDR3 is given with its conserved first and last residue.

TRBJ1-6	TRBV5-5	CASSFGPSSYNSPLHF
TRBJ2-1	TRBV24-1	CATSDFVMTSSSYNEQFF
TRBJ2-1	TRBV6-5	CASSYRWGEQFF
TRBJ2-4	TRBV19	CASSIAAAKNIQYF
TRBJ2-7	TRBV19	CASSPGRGNYEQYF
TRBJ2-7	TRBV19	CASRDPGSYEQYF
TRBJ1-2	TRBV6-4	CASSVGPNYGYTF
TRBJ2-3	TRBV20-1	CSAEGEIASNTQYF
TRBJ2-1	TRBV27	CASSLPGPTNEQFF
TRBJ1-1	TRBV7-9	CASSPYSEAFF
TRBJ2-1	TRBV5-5	CASSWAGNNEQFF
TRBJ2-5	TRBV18	CASSPPTNSGRPTQYF
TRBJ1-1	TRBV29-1	CSAGYRTLTEAFF
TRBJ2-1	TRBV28	CASSYGRATQFF
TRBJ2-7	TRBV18	CASSLTRVLYEQYF
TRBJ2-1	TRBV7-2	CASSLSRGINNEQFF
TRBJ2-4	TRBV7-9	CASSPMGTGGNIQYF
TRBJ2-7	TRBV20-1	CSASPLAGAAEQYF
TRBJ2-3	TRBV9	CASSVGLGGGTDTQYF
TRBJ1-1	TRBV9	CASSVEIFTEAFF
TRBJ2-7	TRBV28	CASSLTSGSIGYEQYF